What follows describes a single T cell receptor (beta chain). Antigen specificity is unknown. The CDR3 sequence is 16 residues long. In germline, CDR1 is SGHRS, CDR2 YFSETQ. The data were taken from a study of T cells expressing NK-cell markers. General observations from the study: The CD3+CD56-NKG2C+ fraction of a handful of donors was also led by these clonotypes.

TCRdb re-analyzed the 5' RACE reads; it lists each CDR3 protein once, without DNA. Across some 600,000 distinct CDR3 sequences, the top ten clones capture around 3.3% of the sample. This sequence originates from a young man in good health. Sample: blood T cells: a sorted CD56 or NKG2C T cell subset, CD4+ or CD8+ T cells, or bulk PBMC T cells (not recorded which). The rearrangement links TRBV5-1 to TRBJ2-6; as DNA is missing, the TRBD2 call by TCRdb cannot be tested. The CDR3 loop is CASTNVGPSGANVLTF. The full variable domain, completed using reference TRBV5-1 and TRBJ2-6, is KAGVTQTPRYLIKTRGQQVTLSCSPISGHRSVSWYQQTPGQGLQFLFEYFSETQRNKGNFPGRFSGRQFSNSRSEMNVSTLELGDSALYLCASTNVGPSGANVLTFGAGSRLTVL.